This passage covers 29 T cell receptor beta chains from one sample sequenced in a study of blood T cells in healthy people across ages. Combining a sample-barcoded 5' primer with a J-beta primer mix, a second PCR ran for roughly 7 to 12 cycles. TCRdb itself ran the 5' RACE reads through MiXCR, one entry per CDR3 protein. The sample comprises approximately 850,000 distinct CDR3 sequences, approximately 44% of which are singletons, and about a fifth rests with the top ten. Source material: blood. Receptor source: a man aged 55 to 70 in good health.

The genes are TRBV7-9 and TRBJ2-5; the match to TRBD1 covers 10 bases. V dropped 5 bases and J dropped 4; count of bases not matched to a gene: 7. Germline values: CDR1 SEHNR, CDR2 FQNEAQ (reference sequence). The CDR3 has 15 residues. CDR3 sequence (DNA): TGTGCCAGCAGCCCACGGGACAGGGGAGGAGAGACCCAGTACTTC. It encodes CASSPRDRGGETQYF.

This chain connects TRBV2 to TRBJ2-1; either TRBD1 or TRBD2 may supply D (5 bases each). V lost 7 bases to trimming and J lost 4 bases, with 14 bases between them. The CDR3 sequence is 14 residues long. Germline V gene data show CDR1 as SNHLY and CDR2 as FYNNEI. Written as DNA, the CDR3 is TGTGCCAGCACCCCGGGACGTGGTTACAATGAGCAGTTCTTC. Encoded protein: CASTPGRGYNEQFF.

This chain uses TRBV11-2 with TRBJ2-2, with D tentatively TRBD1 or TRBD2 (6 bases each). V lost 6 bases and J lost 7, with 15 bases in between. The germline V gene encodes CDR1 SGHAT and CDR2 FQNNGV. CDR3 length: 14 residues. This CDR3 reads CASRAGGPGGELFF. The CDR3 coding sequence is TGTGCCAGCAGAGCTGGGGGGCCCGGCGGGGAGCTGTTTTTT.

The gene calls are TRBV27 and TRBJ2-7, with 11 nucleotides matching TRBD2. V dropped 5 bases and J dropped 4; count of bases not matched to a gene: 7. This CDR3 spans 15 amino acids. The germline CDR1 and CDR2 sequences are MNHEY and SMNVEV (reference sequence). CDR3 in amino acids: CASSSLSGGAYEQYF. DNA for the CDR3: TGTGCCAGCAGTAGCCTTAGCGGGGGGGCTTACGAGCAGTACTTC.

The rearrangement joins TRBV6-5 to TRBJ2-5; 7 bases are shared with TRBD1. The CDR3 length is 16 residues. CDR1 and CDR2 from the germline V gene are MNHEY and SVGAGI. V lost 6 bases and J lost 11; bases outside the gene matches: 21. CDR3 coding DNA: TGTGCCAGCAGCCTAACCCGACAGGGCAGGGGCTACGTGCAGTACTTC. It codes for CASSLTRQGRGYVQYF.

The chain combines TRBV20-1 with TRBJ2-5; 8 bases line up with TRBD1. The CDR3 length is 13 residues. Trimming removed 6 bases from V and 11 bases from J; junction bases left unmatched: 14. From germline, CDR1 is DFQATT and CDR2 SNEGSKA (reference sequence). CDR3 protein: CSANRQGTGEQYF. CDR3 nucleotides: TGCAGTGCCAATCGACAGGGGACGGGGGAGCAGTACTTC.

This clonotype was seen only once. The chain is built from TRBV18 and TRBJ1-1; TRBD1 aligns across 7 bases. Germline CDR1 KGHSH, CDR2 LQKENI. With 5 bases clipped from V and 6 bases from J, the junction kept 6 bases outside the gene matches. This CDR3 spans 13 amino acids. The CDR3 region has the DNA TGTGCCAGCTCAAGGGACAGCAACCCTGAAGCTTTCTTT. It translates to CASSRDSNPEAFF.

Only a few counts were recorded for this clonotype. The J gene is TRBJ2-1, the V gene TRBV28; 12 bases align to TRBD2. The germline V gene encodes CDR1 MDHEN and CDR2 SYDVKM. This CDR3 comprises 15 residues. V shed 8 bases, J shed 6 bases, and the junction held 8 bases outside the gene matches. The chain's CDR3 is CASGILAGGANEQFF. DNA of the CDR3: TGTGCCAGCGGGATACTAGCGGGGGGTGCCAATGAGCAGTTCTTC.

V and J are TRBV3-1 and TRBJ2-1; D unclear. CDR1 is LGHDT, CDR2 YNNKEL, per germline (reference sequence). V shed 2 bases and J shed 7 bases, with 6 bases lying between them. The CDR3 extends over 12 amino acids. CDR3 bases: TGTGCCAGCAGCCAATTAGATAATGAGCAGTTCTTC. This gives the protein CASSQLDNEQFF.

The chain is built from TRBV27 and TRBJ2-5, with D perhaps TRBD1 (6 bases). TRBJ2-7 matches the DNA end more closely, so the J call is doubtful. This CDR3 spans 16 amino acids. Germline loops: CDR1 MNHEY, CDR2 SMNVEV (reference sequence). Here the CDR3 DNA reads TGTGCCAGCAGTACCGACCATACAGGGAGCCCCTACGAGCAGTACTTC. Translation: CASSTDHTGSPYEQYF.

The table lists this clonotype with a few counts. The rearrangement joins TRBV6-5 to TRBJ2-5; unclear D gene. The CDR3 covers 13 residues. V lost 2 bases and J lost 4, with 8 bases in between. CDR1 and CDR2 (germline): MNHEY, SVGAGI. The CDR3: CASSYREGETQYF. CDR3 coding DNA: TGTGCCAGCAGTTACAGGGAAGGAGAGACCCAGTACTTC.

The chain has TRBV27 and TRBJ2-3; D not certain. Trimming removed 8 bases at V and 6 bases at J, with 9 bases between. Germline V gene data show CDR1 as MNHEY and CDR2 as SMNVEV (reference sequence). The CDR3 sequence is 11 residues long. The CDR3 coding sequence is TGTGCCAGCCGAAGGCGGGATACGCAGTATTTT. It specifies CASRRRDTQYF.

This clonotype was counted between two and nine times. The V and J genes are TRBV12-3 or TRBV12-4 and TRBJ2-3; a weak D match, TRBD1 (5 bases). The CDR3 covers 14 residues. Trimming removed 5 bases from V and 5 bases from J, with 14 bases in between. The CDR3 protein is CASSQGVIRDTQYF. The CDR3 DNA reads TGTGCCAGCAGTCAAGGGGTCATCAGAGATACGCAGTATTTT.

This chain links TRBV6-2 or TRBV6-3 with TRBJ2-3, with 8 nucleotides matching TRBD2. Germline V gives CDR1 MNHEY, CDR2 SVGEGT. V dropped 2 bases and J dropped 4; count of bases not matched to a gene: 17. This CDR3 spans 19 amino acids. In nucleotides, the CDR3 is TGTGCCAGCAGTTACACGACGCAGACGACTAGCGCGCAATCAGATACGCAGTATTTT. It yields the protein CASSYTTQTTSAQSDTQYF.

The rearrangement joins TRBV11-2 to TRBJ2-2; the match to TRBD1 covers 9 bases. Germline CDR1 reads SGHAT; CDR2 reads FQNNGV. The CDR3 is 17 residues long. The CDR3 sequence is CASLYRGHYANTGELFF. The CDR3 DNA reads TGTGCATCGCTGTACAGGGGGCACTATGCGAACACCGGGGAGCTGTTTTTT.

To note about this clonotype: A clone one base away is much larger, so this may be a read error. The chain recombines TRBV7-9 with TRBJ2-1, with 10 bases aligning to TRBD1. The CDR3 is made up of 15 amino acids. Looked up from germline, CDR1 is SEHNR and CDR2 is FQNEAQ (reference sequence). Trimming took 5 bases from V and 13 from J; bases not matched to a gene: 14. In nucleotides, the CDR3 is TGTGCCAGCAGCATCGGACAGGGGGGGTTGGAGACCCAGTTCTTC. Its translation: CASSIGQGGLETQFF.

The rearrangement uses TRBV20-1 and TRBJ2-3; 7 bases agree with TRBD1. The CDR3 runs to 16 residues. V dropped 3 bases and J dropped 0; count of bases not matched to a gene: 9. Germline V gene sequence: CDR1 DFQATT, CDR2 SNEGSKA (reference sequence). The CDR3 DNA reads TGCAGTGCTAGGGGGGACAGAAAAGCTAGCACAGATACGCAGTATTTT. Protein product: CSARGDRKASTDTQYF.

The CDR3 region is CASSIGTGAYEQYF. For the CDR3, the DNA is TGCGCCAGCAGCATAGGGACAGGGGCCTACGAGCAGTACTTC. V and J are TRBV5-1 and TRBJ2-7, with 10 bases matching TRBD1. Germline trimming cut 4 bases from V and 2 bases from J; bases unmatched to any gene: 3. The CDR3 extends over 14 amino acids. Germline CDR1 and CDR2: SGHRS and YFSETQ.

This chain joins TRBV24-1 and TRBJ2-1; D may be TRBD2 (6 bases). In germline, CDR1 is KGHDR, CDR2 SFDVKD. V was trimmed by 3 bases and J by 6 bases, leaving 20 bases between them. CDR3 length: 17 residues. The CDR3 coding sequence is TGTGCCACCAGTGATCCTACCACTGGGGGGACGCTCAATGAGCAGTTCTTC. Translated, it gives CATSDPTTGGTLNEQFF.

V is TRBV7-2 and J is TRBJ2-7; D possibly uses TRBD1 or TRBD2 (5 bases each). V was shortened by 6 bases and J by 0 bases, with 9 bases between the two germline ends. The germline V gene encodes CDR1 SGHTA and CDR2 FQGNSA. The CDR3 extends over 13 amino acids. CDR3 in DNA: TGTGCCAGCAGGAGGGGCTCCTCCTACGAGCAGTACTTC. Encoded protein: CASRRGSSYEQYF.

Written as DNA, the CDR3 is TGTGCCAGCAGCGAGGCAGGTCGGCAGCGTGATCAAGAGACCCAGTACTTC. Translated: CASSEAGRQRDQETQYF. V and J are TRBV13 and TRBJ2-5; D is unclear. CDR1 and CDR2 from the germline V gene are PRHDT and FYEKMQ (reference sequence). The CDR3 covers 17 residues. Trimming shortened V by 5 bases and J by 2 bases, and 21 bases separated the two germline ends.

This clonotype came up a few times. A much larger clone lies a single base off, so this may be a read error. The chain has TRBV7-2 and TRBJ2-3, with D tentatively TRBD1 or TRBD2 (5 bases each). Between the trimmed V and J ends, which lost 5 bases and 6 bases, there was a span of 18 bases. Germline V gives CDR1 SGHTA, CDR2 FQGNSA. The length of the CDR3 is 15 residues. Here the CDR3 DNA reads TGTGCCAGCAGCAGCACTAGGGACCCCGGGGATACGCAGTATTTT. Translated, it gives CASSSTRDPGDTQYF. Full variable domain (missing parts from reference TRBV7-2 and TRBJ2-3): GAGVSQSPSNKVTEKGKDVELRCDPISGHTALYWYRQSLGQGLEFLIYFQGNSAPDKSGLPSDRFSAERTGGSVSTLTIQRTQQEDSAVYLCASSSTRDPGDTQYFGPGTRLTVL.

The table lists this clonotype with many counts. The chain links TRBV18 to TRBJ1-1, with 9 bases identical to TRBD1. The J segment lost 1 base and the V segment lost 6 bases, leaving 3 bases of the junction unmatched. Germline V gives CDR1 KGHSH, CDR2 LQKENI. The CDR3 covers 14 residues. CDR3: CASSQQGANTEAFF. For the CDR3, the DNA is TGTGCCAGCTCTCAACAGGGGGCGAACACTGAAGCTTTCTTT.

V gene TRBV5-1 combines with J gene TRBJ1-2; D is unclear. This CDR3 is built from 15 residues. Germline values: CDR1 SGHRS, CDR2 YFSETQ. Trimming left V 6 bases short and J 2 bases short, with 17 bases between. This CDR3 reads CASKELPGSNYGYTF. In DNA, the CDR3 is TGCGCCAGCAAGGAACTACCGGGATCCAACTATGGCTACACCTTC.

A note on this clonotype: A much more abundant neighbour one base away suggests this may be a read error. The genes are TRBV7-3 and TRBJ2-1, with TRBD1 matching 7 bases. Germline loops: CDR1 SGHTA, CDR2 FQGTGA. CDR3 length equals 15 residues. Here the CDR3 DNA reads TGTGCCAGCAGCGAACCGGGACAGTTCGGCAATGGGCAGTTCTTC. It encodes CASSEPGQFGNGQFF.

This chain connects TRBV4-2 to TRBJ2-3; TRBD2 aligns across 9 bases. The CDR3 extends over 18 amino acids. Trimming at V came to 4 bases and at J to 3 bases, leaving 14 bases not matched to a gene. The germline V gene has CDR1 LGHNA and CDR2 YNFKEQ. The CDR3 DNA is TGTGCCAGCAGCCCCATCCGCCCCAGCGGGGGGTGGACAGATACGCAGTATTTT. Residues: CASSPIRPSGGWTDTQYF.

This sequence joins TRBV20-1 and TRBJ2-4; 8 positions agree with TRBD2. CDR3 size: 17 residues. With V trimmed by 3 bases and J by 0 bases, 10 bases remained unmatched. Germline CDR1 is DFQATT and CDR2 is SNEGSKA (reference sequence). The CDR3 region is CSASSAGAQVAKNIQYF. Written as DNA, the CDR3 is TGCAGTGCTAGCTCAGCGGGGGCGCAAGTAGCCAAAAACATTCAGTACTTC.

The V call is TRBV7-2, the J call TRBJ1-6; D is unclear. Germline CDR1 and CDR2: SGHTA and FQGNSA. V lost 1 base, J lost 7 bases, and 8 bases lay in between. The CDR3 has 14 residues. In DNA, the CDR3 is TGTGCCAGCAGCTTAGTTTCCGTGAATTCACCCCTCCACTTT. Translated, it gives CASSLVSVNSPLHF. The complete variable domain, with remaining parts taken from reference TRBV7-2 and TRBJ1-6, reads GAGVSQSPSNKVTEKGKDVELRCDPISGHTALYWYRQSLGQGLEFLIYFQGNSAPDKSGLPSDRFSAERTGGSVSTLTIQRTQQEDSAVYLCASSLVSVNSPLHFGNGTRLTVT.

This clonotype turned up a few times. CDR3 nucleotides: TGTGCCAGCAGCCAAGCGCAGGGGAGACGTAATGAGCAGTTCTTC. It specifies CASSQAQGRRNEQFF. The chain couples TRBV14 to TRBJ2-1, with a possible D match to TRBD1 (6 bases). Trimming removed 1 base from V and 7 bases from J, with 14 bases in between. Per the germline V gene, CDR1 is SGHDN and CDR2 is FVKESK. The CDR3 extends over 15 amino acids.